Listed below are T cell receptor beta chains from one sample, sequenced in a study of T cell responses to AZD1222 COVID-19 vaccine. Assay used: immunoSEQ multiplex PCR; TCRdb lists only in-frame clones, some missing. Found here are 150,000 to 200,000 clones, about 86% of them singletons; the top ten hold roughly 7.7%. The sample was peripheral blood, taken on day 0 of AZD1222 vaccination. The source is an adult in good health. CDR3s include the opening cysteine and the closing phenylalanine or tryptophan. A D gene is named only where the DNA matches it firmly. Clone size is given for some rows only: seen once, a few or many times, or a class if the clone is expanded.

TGTGCCAGCAGCCAACAGGCCGGAAACTATGGCTACACCTTC	CASSQQAGNYGYTF	TRBV14	.	TRBJ1-2	few
TGTGCCAGCAGTTTATGGGGAACTGAAGCTTTCTTT	CASSLWGTEAFF	TRBV12-3/TRBV12-4	.	TRBJ1-1	.
TGTGCCAGCAGCTTAAAGTTCGGGGGACAAAACACCGGGGAGCTGTTTTTT	CASSLKFGGQNTGELFF	TRBV7-3	.	TRBJ2-2	.
TGCGCCAGCAGTGAGTTCGGACAGACCTACGAGCAGTACTTC	CASSEFGQTYEQYF	TRBV10-1	.	TRBJ2-7	.
TGTGCCAGCAGCTTAGTTTCGCAGGGTGGTGGATCACCCCTCCACTTT	CASSLVSQGGGSPLHF	TRBV11-2	.	TRBJ1-6	once
TGCAGTGCTAGTCTCCTTTGGGGTGAAAAACTGTTTTTT	CSASLLWGEKLFF	TRBV20-1	.	TRBJ1-4	.
TGTGCCTGGAGTGGGGTAGCGGGGGGAACAGATACGCAGTATTTT	CAWSGVAGGTDTQYF	TRBV30	TRBD2	TRBJ2-3	.
TGTGCCAGCAGCTCTAGAGCAGCGGGGGGCACAGATACGCAGTATTTT	CASSSRAAGGTDTQYF	TRBV3-1/TRBV3-2	TRBD2	TRBJ2-3	.
TGCGCCAGCAGCTCACTAGCGGGGGCTCCTACCGAGCAGTACTTC	CASSSLAGAPTEQYF	TRBV5-1	TRBD2	TRBJ2-7	.
TGTGCCAGCAGCTTGGGCGGGGGCGCGTTCACTGAAGCTTTCTTT	CASSLGGGAFTEAFF	TRBV5-4	.	TRBJ1-1	.
TGTGCCAGCAGTTGGGCAGGGGGGTCCTACGAGCAGTACTTC	CASSWAGGSYEQYF	TRBV27	.	TRBJ2-7	.
TGTGCCAGCAGCCGACCCGGAAATAGCGGGGGGGGTGAGCAGTTCTTC	CASSRPGNSGGGEQFF	TRBV5-4	TRBD2	TRBJ2-1	.
TGTGCCAGTAGTATAGATGGACAGCATCCCGCCTATGGCTACACCTTC	CASSIDGQHPAYGYTF	TRBV19	.	TRBJ1-2	.
TGTGCCAGCAGCGCACTCAGGGAGGTCAATCAGCCCCAGCATTTT	CASSALREVNQPQHF	TRBV27	.	TRBJ1-5	.
TGTGCCAGCAGTCGCAGCTCCACCGGGGAGCTGTTTTTT	CASSRSSTGELFF	TRBV6-5	.	TRBJ2-2	.
TGTGCCAGTAGTATCGGGGGCGGTTCCTACGAGCAGTACTTC	CASSIGGGSYEQYF	TRBV19	.	TRBJ2-7	.
TGTGCCAGCAGCCTCGCAGGGGACAGTAATTCACCCCTCCACTTT	CASSLAGDSNSPLHF	TRBV9	TRBD1	TRBJ1-6	.
TGTGCCAGCAGCACAGGGGGTAAGGTGAACACTGAAGCTTTCTTT	CASSTGGKVNTEAFF	TRBV28	TRBD1	TRBJ1-1	.
TGCAGCGCCGCGAGAAAGACTAGCGGGGGTTTCTCCTACGAGCAGTACTTC	CSAARKTSGGFSYEQYF	TRBV29-1	TRBD2	TRBJ2-7	.
TGTGCCAGCAGCCAACTAACCCAAGAGACCCAGTACTTC	CASSQLTQETQYF	TRBV3-1/TRBV3-2	.	TRBJ2-5	.
TGTGCCAGCAGCTTAGTCGGAACAGGGGGCTTTGGCGAGACCCAGTACTTC	CASSLVGTGGFGETQYF	TRBV7-2	TRBD1	TRBJ2-5	.
TGTGCCAGCATTCTAGCGGGGGGTCGGACAGATACGCAGTATTTT	CASILAGGRTDTQYF	TRBV6-5	TRBD2	TRBJ2-3	.
TGTGCCAGCAGGCCGGTGGGGTCTAACACCGGGGAGCTGTTTTTT	CASRPVGSNTGELFF	TRBV28	.	TRBJ2-2	few
TGTGCCAGTAAGGCCCTGACGGGGCCTAACTATGGCTACACCTTC	CASKALTGPNYGYTF	TRBV19	.	TRBJ1-2	.
TGTGCCAGCAGCCACTCAGGGCCGGGCAATCAGCCCCAGCATTTT	CASSHSGPGNQPQHF	TRBV4-2	.	TRBJ1-5	.
TGTGCCTGGAGAAGCTTGGTGAACACTGAAGCTTTCTTT	CAWRSLVNTEAFF	TRBV30	.	TRBJ1-1	.
TGTGCCAGCAGCTCACTCACGACAGGGGGCGTTCTCATCTATGGCTACACCTTC	CASSSLTTGGVLIYGYTF	TRBV5-6	TRBD1	TRBJ1-2	.
TGTGCCAGAAGCTTAGGCCGACTAGCGGGGGCGCCCCCTAGCACAGATACGCAGTATTTT	CARSLGRLAGAPPSTDTQYF	TRBV7-5	.	TRBJ2-3	.
TGTGCCAGCAGCTTAGGCAGGGTATCCTACAATGAGCAGTTCTTC	CASSLGRVSYNEQFF	TRBV11-3	.	TRBJ2-1	.
TGCGCCAGCAGCCAAGTTGGCGGGACAGCAACTTCACCCCTCCACTTT	CASSQVGGTATSPLHF	TRBV4-3	TRBD1	TRBJ1-6	.
TGTGCCAGCAGCCAAGATCGTGGGAACACTGAAGCTTTCTTT	CASSQDRGNTEAFF	TRBV4-2	.	TRBJ1-1	.
TGTGCCAGCAGTTCCCCCTCAATCGGGAAGTATGGCTACACCTTC	CASSSPSIGKYGYTF	TRBV6-1	.	TRBJ1-2	.
TGCAGCGTTGAAGATGGGGGGGTTTACAATGAGCAGTTCTTC	CSVEDGGVYNEQFF	TRBV29-1	TRBD2	TRBJ2-1	.
TGTGCCAGCAGTTTATCAAGGACATATTCTCTGGACGAGCAGTACTTC	CASSLSRTYSLDEQYF	TRBV27	.	TRBJ2-7	few
TGTGCCAGCAGCTTGAAGCTTCTATCTGAACAAGAGACCCAGTACTTC	CASSLKLLSEQETQYF	TRBV5-4	.	TRBJ2-5	.
TGCGCCAGCAGCCGAACGGGACAGGGAGCCTACGAGCAGTACTTC	CASSRTGQGAYEQYF	TRBV4-1	TRBD1	TRBJ2-7	.
TGCGCCAGCAGCCAAGATCCTACAGGCTTGGGGTACACTGAAGCTTTCTTT	CASSQDPTGLGYTEAFF	TRBV4-1	.	TRBJ1-1	.
TGCAGTGCTAGTCACGGAAGAAAGGGGGCCGGGGAGCTGTTTTTT	CSASHGRKGAGELFF	TRBV20-1	.	TRBJ2-2	.
TGTGCCAGCAGCTCGGGGAAGTTTCAGCCCCAGCATTTT	CASSSGKFQPQHF	TRBV7-9	.	TRBJ1-5	once
TGTGCCAGCAGCTTGAGGGGTGGGTTGAGAAACGAGCAGTACTTC	CASSLRGGLRNEQYF	TRBV5-5	.	TRBJ2-7	.
TGTGCCAGCAGCTTAGCGGGACAGGACTTTAATGAAAAACTGTTTTTT	CASSLAGQDFNEKLFF	TRBV7-2	TRBD1	TRBJ1-4	.
TGTGCCTGGAGTGCGACAGGTTTTAACCATCAGCCCCAGCATTTT	CAWSATGFNHQPQHF	TRBV30	.	TRBJ1-5	.
TGTGCCAGCAGCTCAACCGACGGGAGAAATTCACCCCTCCACTTT	CASSSTDGRNSPLHF	TRBV9	.	TRBJ1-6	.
TGTGCCTGGAGTGTACTTGGCCAAGGGAGGGACACCATATATTTT	CAWSVLGQGRDTIYF	TRBV30	.	TRBJ1-3	.
TGTGCCAGCGAGGGGCAGGGAAACGGGAAGGGCTACACCTTC	CASEGQGNGKGYTF	TRBV25-1	.	TRBJ1-2	.
TGCGCCAGCAGCACCCGCAGGGAGGACCAGCCCCAGCATTTT	CASSTRREDQPQHF	TRBV4-1	.	TRBJ1-5	.
TGTGCCAGCAGTTCGCTAGGGACGGCTGAGTACGAGCAGTACTTC	CASSSLGTAEYEQYF	TRBV6-2/TRBV6-3	.	TRBJ2-7	.
TGTGCCATACAGGGGGACACTGAAGCTTTCTTT	CAIQGDTEAFF	TRBV10-3	TRBD1	TRBJ1-1	.
TGCGCCAGCAGCTCGGGCGGGGGACTACAGCCCCAGCATTTT	CASSSGGGLQPQHF	TRBV5-1	.	TRBJ1-5	.
TGCAGCGTATCCCAGGGGGTATATGAAAAACTGTTTTTT	CSVSQGVYEKLFF	TRBV29-1	TRBD1	TRBJ1-4	.
TGTGCCAGCAGGACCAGGGGGCGGGTATATGGCTACACCTTC	CASRTRGRVYGYTF	TRBV6-5	TRBD1	TRBJ1-2	.
TGTGCCAGCAGCGACGGGACTAGCGGCTCCTACGAGCAGTACTTC	CASSDGTSGSYEQYF	TRBV11-3	TRBD2	TRBJ2-7	.
TGTGCCAGCAGTCCGGGACAGGAACACAATGAGCAGTTCTTC	CASSPGQEHNEQFF	TRBV6-4	TRBD1	TRBJ2-1	.
TGCGCCAGCAGCCGGGGACTAGCGGAGCAAGAGACCCAGTACTTC	CASSRGLAEQETQYF	TRBV5-1	TRBD2	TRBJ2-5	few
TGTGCCAGCAGTGCCCTTGCCGGGACTAGCGTTGCAGATACGCAGTATTTT	CASSALAGTSVADTQYF	TRBV6-4	TRBD2	TRBJ2-3	.
TGTGCCAGCAGCTTAGAGGGACAGACCCAGTACTTC	CASSLEGQTQYF	TRBV7-2	.	TRBJ2-5	.
TGTGCCAGCACCCCGGGACCTTACTATTCACCCCTCCACTTT	CASTPGPYYSPLHF	TRBV28	.	TRBJ1-6	.
TGTGCCAGCCGTTTCACAGGGGTTAGTGAAGCTTTCTTT	CASRFTGVSEAFF	TRBV27	TRBD1	TRBJ1-1	.
TGCGCCAGCAGCTTGGATGGACAGGACAATCAGCCCCAGCATTTT	CASSLDGQDNQPQHF	TRBV5-1	TRBD1	TRBJ1-5	few
TGTGCCAGCAGTTACTCGAGGGGGCGCGGCTATGGCTACACCTTC	CASSYSRGRGYGYTF	TRBV6-5	TRBD1	TRBJ1-2	.